The 24 T cell receptor beta chains below all came from one sample that was sequenced in a study of cytomegalovirus exposure and HLA in healthy donors. Use of 60 Vbeta and 13 Jbeta primers characterized the PCR. Some clones are missing from TCRdb's copy, which holds only in-frame ones; the method was immunoSEQ multiplex PCR. The table includes 130,000 or so clones, 81% detected once. Sequencing used PBMCs. The receptors come from a woman in her forties in good health and CMV-seronegative.

The chain couples TRBV5-6 to TRBJ2-7; no clear D. Germline CDR1 and CDR2: SGHDT and YYEEEE. This CDR3 contains 12 residues. V dropped 1 base and J dropped 6 bases, with 8 bases sitting between them. The CDR3 loop reads CASSLPGFEQYF. For the CDR3, the DNA is TGTGCCAGCAGCTTGCCAGGCTTCGAGCAGTACTTC.

The count of this clone is one. This chain connects TRBV28 to TRBJ1-1, with no clear D. V lost 6 bases to trimming and J lost 4 bases, with 9 bases between them. Germline V gene lookup returns CDR1 MDHEN and CDR2 SYDVKM. CDR3 length equals 12 residues. The CDR3 reads CASREGVTEAFF. CDR3 DNA sequence: TGTGCCAGCAGGGAGGGAGTCACTGAAGCTTTCTTT.

J is TRBJ2-5 and V is TRBV6-6; 9 positions agree with TRBD1. Looked up from germline, CDR1 is MNHNY and CDR2 is SVGAGI (reference sequence). The V and J ends lost 6 bases and 11 bases, in that order; junction bases with no gene match: 16. The CDR3 spans 15 residues. Here the CDR3 reads CASRIRDRDGGEQYF. CDR3 bases: TGTGCCAGCAGGATCCGGGACAGGGATGGAGGGGAGCAGTACTTC.

The chain combines TRBV7-9 with TRBJ2-3; maybe TRBD1 (5 bases). From germline, CDR1 is SEHNR and CDR2 FQNEAQ (reference sequence). The CDR3 spans 13 residues. Trimming removed 5 bases at V and 6 bases at J, with 12 bases between. The CDR3 region is CASSPMKGDTQYF. DNA of the CDR3: TGTGCCAGCAGCCCTATGAAGGGGGATACGCAGTATTTT.

This clone turned up a few times. The V gene is TRBV4-1, the J gene TRBJ1-1; 8 nucleotides agree with TRBD1. CDR3 length: 16 residues. Germline assignment: CDR1 MGHRA and CDR2 YSYEKL. The V gene end was trimmed by 1 base and the J gene end by 1 base; junction bases not matched to a gene: 5. Here the CDR3 reads CASSQGWDRRNTEAFF. For the CDR3, the DNA is TGCGCCAGCAGCCAAGGCTGGGACAGGAGGAACACTGAAGCTTTCTTT.

The chain joins TRBV5-6 to TRBJ1-2; 9 positions match TRBD1. This CDR3 has 15 residues. V lost 4 bases to trimming and J lost 1 base; unmatched junction nucleotides: 5. Germline lookup yields CDR1 SGHDT and CDR2 YYEEEE. The CDR3 bases are TGTGCCAGCAGCCAGACAGGGGGTAGTAACTATGGCTACACCTTC. It is translated as CASSQTGGSNYGYTF. The variable domain in full, completed from reference TRBV5-6 and TRBJ1-2, reads DAGVTQSPTHLIKTRGQQVTLRCSPKSGHDTVSWYQQALGQGPQFIFQYYEEEERQRGNFPDRFSGHQFPNYSSELNVNALLLGDSALYLCASSQTGGSNYGYTFGSGTRLTVV.

The V call is TRBV7-8, the J call TRBJ2-3, with D perhaps TRBD2 (6 bases). V was trimmed by 0 bases and J by 5 bases, leaving 15 bases between them. The CDR3 length is 16 residues. CDR1 is SGHVS, CDR2 FQNEAQ, per germline. This CDR3 reads CASSLASGWRGDTQYF. CDR3 nucleotides: TGTGCCAGCAGCTTAGCTTCGGGCTGGAGGGGAGATACGCAGTATTTT.

The chain links TRBV5-1 to TRBJ1-2, with a weak D call TRBD1 (5 bases). The germline gives CDR1 SGHRS, CDR2 YFSETQ. Trimming shortened V by 2 bases and J by 6 bases, and 8 bases separated the two germline ends. This CDR3 contains 12 residues. The CDR3 spells CASSFDSDGYTF. CDR3 nucleotides: TGCGCCAGCAGCTTTGACAGTGATGGCTACACCTTC.

With regard to this clone: The missing conserved phenylalanine or tryptophan at the end of this CDR3 makes a read error likely. The chain has TRBV4-2 and TRBJ2-7; the D gene is possibly TRBD2 (5 bases). Germline V CDR1 and CDR2: LGHNA, YNFKEQ. Trimming removed 4 bases at V and 0 bases at J, with 13 bases between. The CDR3 is 15 residues long. CDR3 protein: CASSRSDGDSYEQYS. The CDR3 DNA sequence: TGTGCCAGCAGCCGCTCGGACGGGGACTCCTACGAGCAGTACTCC.

The chain recombines TRBV6-5 with TRBJ2-5; 8 nucleotides match TRBD1. The better agreement between TRBJ2-7 and the DNA end casts doubt on the J call. The germline V gene encodes CDR1 MNHEY and CDR2 SVGAGI. The CDR3 has 15 amino acids. The CDR3 protein is CASSYGTGGTYEQYF. The CDR3 DNA follows: TGTGCCAGCAGTTACGGTACAGGGGGAACCTACGAGCAGTACTTC.

CDR3 DNA: TGTGCCAGCAGTTCGACAGGGAGTCCACCCCTCCACTTT. This sequence encodes CASSSTGSPPLHF. This chain links TRBV2 with TRBJ1-6; 7 positions match TRBD1. The CDR3 has 13 amino acids. Losses at the gene ends were 5 bases for V and 11 bases for J; bases not matched to a gene: 6. CDR1 is SNHLY and CDR2 is FYNNEI in the germline V gene.

This clone was counted once. The rearrangement links TRBV28 to TRBJ2-5; weak D call: TRBD1 (6 bases). The J call may be mistaken, given a closer DNA end match to TRBJ2-7. This CDR3 spans 13 amino acids. The germline V gene has CDR1 MDHEN and CDR2 SYDVKM. The CDR3 DNA sequence: TGTGCCAGCAGTTTGGACAGACCCTACGAGCAGTACTTC. Residues: CASSLDRPYEQYF.

The V and J genes are TRBV9 and TRBJ2-7; TRBD1 agrees at 8 bases. Germline lookup yields CDR1 SGDLS and CDR2 YYNGEE. This CDR3 spans 14 amino acids. Trimming took 4 bases from V and 2 from J; bases not matched to a gene: 5. CDR3 bases: TGTGCCAGCAGCCCAGGACAGGGAGCCTACGAGCAGTACTTC. It is translated as CASSPGQGAYEQYF.

The chain couples TRBV11-2 to TRBJ1-1; D is uncertain. The germline V and J ends were trimmed by 1 base and 5 bases, with 8 bases remaining between them. Germline V gene sequence: CDR1 SGHAT, CDR2 FQNNGV. The CDR3 extends over 13 amino acids. DNA of the CDR3: TGTGCCAGCAGCTTAGGTCAACTAACTGAAGCTTTCTTT. It specifies CASSLGQLTEAFF.

J is TRBJ2-2 and V is TRBV10-3, with a possible D match to TRBD2 (6 bases). This CDR3 contains 11 residues. The V and J ends lost 9 bases and 6 bases respectively, with 8 bases between them. The germline V gene has CDR1 ENHRY and CDR2 SYGVKD. The chain's CDR3 is CAIRGSGELFF. The CDR3 DNA is TGTGCCATTCGGGGGTCCGGGGAGCTGTTTTTT.

The chain uses TRBV9 and TRBJ2-5, with 9 nucleotides matching TRBD1. The V gene's germline CDR1 is SGDLS and CDR2 YYNGEE. The CDR3 totals 14 residues. Trimming at V came to 3 bases and at J to 4 bases, leaving 4 bases not matched to a gene. The CDR3 loop reads CASSGGQGVETQYF. CDR3 DNA: TGTGCCAGCAGCGGGGGACAGGGCGTAGAGACCCAGTACTTC. Full variable domain (remainder filled in from reference TRBV9 and TRBJ2-5): DSGVTQTPKHLITATGQRVTLRCSPRSGDLSVYWYQQSLDQGLQFLIQYYNGEERAKGNILERFSAQQFPDLHSELNLSSLELGDSALYFCASSGGQGVETQYFGPGTRLLVL.

V and J are TRBV5-1 and TRBJ2-2; 7 bases map to TRBD1. Germline V lookup: CDR1 SGHRS, CDR2 YFSETQ. This CDR3 region has 15 residues. V lost 4 bases, J lost 1 base, and 4 bases stayed unmatched. Written as DNA, the CDR3 is TGCGCCAGCAGCCGAGGGACAGAGAACACCGGGGAGCTGTTTTTT. Amino acids: CASSRGTENTGELFF.

V gene TRBV2 combines with J gene TRBJ2-5, with 7 bases lining up with TRBD2. The J call is uncertain, as TRBJ2-7 better fits the DNA end. The CDR3 has 13 residues. The germline gives CDR1 SNHLY, CDR2 FYNNEI. The CDR3 here is CASTPSGYYEQYF. In DNA, the CDR3 is TGTGCCAGCACCCCTAGCGGCTACTACGAGCAGTACTTC.

This chain joins TRBV5-4 and TRBJ2-3; D may be TRBD2 (6 bases). The V gene's germline CDR1 is SGHNT and CDR2 YYREEE (reference sequence). The CDR3 is made up of 13 amino acids. V was shortened by 7 bases and J by 6 bases, with 15 bases between the two germline ends. CDR3 nucleotides: TGTGCCAGCCGGACGGGGGAGCGCGATACGCAGTATTTT. Its translation: CASRTGERDTQYF.

V gene TRBV27 combines with J gene TRBJ2-6, with D maybe TRBD1 (6 bases). The length of the CDR3 is 16 residues. The germline V gene has CDR1 MNHEY and CDR2 SMNVEV (reference sequence). V dropped 5 bases and J dropped 0 bases, with 11 bases sitting between them. The CDR3 region has the DNA TGTGCCAGCAGTCCGAGGACAGTCTCTGGGGCCAACGTCCTGACTTTC. Translated, it gives CASSPRTVSGANVLTF.

This rearrangement joins TRBV6-5 to TRBJ2-1; 8 nucleotides align to TRBD1. V trimming: 0 bases; J trimming: 6 bases; junction bases outside the gene matches: 4. The V gene's germline CDR1 is MNHEY and CDR2 SVGAGI. This CDR3 region has 15 residues. The CDR3 is CASSYSGQASNEQFF. The CDR3 nucleotides read TGTGCCAGCAGTTACTCGGGACAGGCGAGCAATGAGCAGTTCTTC.

The DNA of the CDR3 is TGTGCCAGCAGCCGGACAGGGCACGGCACCGGGGAGCTGTTTTTT. This gives the protein CASSRTGHGTGELFF. The chain employs TRBV5-4 and TRBJ2-2; 8 bases align to TRBD1. After removal of 4 bases from V and 4 bases from J, the junction contained 6 bases not matched to a gene. Looked up from germline, CDR1 is SGHNT and CDR2 is YYREEE (reference sequence). The CDR3 sequence is 15 residues long.

This rearrangement joins TRBV9 to TRBJ1-3, with D perhaps matching TRBD1 (5 bases). The V gene's germline CDR1 is SGDLS and CDR2 YYNGEE. This CDR3 comprises 15 residues. V lost 1 base and J 0 bases, leaving 8 bases between the germline ends. CDR3 bases: TGTGCCAGCAGCGTACAGGGCAGCTCTGGAAACACCATATATTTT. Its translation is CASSVQGSSGNTIYF.

In this sample, this clone turned up a few times. This chain connects TRBV10-3 to TRBJ2-5, with 11 positions matching TRBD2. The junction had 5 bases not matched to a gene; V was cut back by 3 bases and J by 2 bases. Germline values: CDR1 ENHRY, CDR2 SYGVKD. This CDR3 contains 16 residues. CDR3 region: CAISERLAGTQETQYF. The CDR3 nucleotides are TGTGCCATCAGTGAAAGACTAGCGGGGACGCAAGAGACCCAGTACTTC.